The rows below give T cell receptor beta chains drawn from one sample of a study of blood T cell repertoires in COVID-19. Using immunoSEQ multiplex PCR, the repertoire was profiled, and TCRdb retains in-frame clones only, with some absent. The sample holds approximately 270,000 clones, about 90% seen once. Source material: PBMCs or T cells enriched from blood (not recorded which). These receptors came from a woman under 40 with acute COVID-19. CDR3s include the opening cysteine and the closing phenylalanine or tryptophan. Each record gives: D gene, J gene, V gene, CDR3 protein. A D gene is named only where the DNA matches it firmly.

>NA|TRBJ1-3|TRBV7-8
CASIPGSSGNTIYF
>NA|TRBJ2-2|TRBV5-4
CASSLPSGRGNTGELFF
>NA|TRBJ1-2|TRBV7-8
CASSPGSRGVGYTF
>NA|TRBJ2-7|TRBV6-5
CASGIDRTYEQYF
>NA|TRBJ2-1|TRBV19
CASSIGGGGFNEQFF
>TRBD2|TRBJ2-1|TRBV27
CASSSYSGSNNEQFF
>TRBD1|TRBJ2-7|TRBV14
CASSQWDRGHYEQYF
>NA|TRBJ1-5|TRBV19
CASSIDAQLSNQPQHF
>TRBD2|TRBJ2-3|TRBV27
CASRGSGSPYLGDTQYF
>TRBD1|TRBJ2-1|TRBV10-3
CAISIQGLSSYNEQFF
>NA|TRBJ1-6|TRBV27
CASSLSWSPHLYNSPLHF
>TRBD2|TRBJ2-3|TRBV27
CASSLAGGWGSAQYF
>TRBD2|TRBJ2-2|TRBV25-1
CASSESGRDTGELFF
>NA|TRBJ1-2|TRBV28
CASSTEDYGYTF
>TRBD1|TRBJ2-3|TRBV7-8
CASSLVPGQGQDTQYF